The next 29 T cell receptor beta chains were all read from a single sample in a study of blood T cell repertoires in COVID-19. The repertoire was sequenced with immunoSEQ multiplex PCR; TCRdb's copy has only in-frame clones and lacks some. The top ten hold 3% to 4% of the sample, which has about 220,000 clones, 82% seen once. The sample consisted of PBMCs or T cells enriched from blood (not recorded which). These receptors all stem from a woman aged 60-70 years who had recovered from COVID-19.

In its sample, this clone was seen once. The CDR3 nucleotides are TGTGCCAGCAGCGCCACAGGGGGCGCGGATACCGGGGAGCTGTTTTTT. Translation: CASSATGGADTGELFF. The chain is built from TRBV9 and TRBJ2-2, with 9 bases aligning to TRBD1. Germline V gene data show CDR1 as SGDLS and CDR2 as YYNGEE. This CDR3 contains 16 residues. Germline trimming cut 3 bases from V and 5 bases from J; bases unmatched to any gene: 8.

The V call is TRBV5-5, the J call TRBJ1-5; TRBD1 might be the D (5 bases). Germline CDR1 is SGHKS and CDR2 is YYEKEE (reference sequence). The germline V and J ends were trimmed by 4 bases and 0 bases, with 11 bases remaining between them. The CDR3 has 15 amino acids. The CDR3 here is CASSPRVNSNQPQHF. In nucleotides, the CDR3 is TGTGCCAGCAGCCCCAGGGTGAATAGCAATCAGCCCCAGCATTTT.

The chain links TRBV4-2 to TRBJ2-7; 14 nucleotides line up with TRBD2. Germline CDR1 is LGHNA and CDR2 is YNFKEQ. This CDR3 region has 15 residues. V was pared by 5 bases and J by 5 bases, with 5 bases of the junction left unmatched. CDR3 residues: CASSSRLAGGHEQYF. CDR3 sequence (DNA): TGTGCCAGCAGCTCACGACTAGCGGGGGGGCACGAGCAGTACTTC.

This sequence joins TRBV7-2 and TRBJ1-4; D remains unclear. CDR1 SGHTA and CDR2 FQGNSA come from the germline V gene. CDR3 length equals 14 residues. Deletions cut 5 bases from V and 2 bases from J, with 9 bases between. The CDR3 DNA follows: TGTGCCAGCAGCCTCAGTGGTACTAATGAAAAACTGTTTTTT. Amino acids: CASSLSGTNEKLFF.

About this clone: The sample carries other DNA sequences with the same CDR3. This chain connects TRBV5-1 to TRBJ1-4, with 8 bases identical to TRBD1. The V and J ends lost 0 bases and 8 bases, in that order; junction bases with no gene match: 3. Germline CDR1 reads SGHRS; CDR2 reads YFSETQ. The CDR3 runs 14 residues. The CDR3 DNA follows: TGCGCCAGCAGCTTGGGACAGGGGAACGAAAAACTGTTTTTT. Residues: CASSLGQGNEKLFF.

V and J are TRBV11-2 and TRBJ2-7; D gene unclear. Per germline, CDR1 SGHAT and CDR2 FQNNGV. Trimming stripped 0 bases from V and 0 bases from J, with 6 bases between. The CDR3 consists of 14 residues. CDR3 DNA sequence: TGTGCCAGCAGCTTAGAGAGAGACTCCTACGAGCAGTACTTC. It specifies CASSLERDSYEQYF.

The CDR3 region has the DNA TGTGCCAGCAGTTACTCGATGTGGCAGAACTATGGCTACACCTTC. It yields the protein CASSYSMWQNYGYTF. The V gene is TRBV6-5, the J gene TRBJ1-2; no definite D call. This CDR3 comprises 15 residues. The V end lost 0 bases, the J end lost 2 bases, and 10 bases lay between the germline ends. CDR1 is MNHEY and CDR2 is SVGAGI in the germline V gene.

CDR3 coding DNA: TGTGCCAGCAGCCGTTTGGCTCAGCCCCAGCATTTT. Amino acids: CASSRLAQPQHF. V and J are TRBV5-6 and TRBJ1-5, with D hard to call. V lost 4 bases and J lost 6, with 8 bases in between. The germline CDR1 and CDR2 sequences are SGHDT and YYEEEE. The CDR3 spans 12 residues. The full variable domain, completed using reference TRBV5-6 and TRBJ1-5, is DAGVTQSPTHLIKTRGQQVTLRCSPKSGHDTVSWYQQALGQGPQFIFQYYEEEERQRGNFPDRFSGHQFPNYSSELNVNALLLGDSALYLCASSRLAQPQHFGDGTRLSIL.

The rearrangement joins TRBV12-3 or TRBV12-4 to TRBJ1-5; 9 bases match TRBD1. The CDR3 extends over 13 amino acids. V trimming: 7 bases; J trimming: 5 bases; junction bases outside the gene matches: 3. In nucleotides, the CDR3 is TGTGCCAGCACCCGGGACAGGGATCAGCCCCAGCATTTT. Residues: CASTRDRDQPQHF.

In this sample, this clone turned up once. J is TRBJ2-7 and V is TRBV2; 7 bases line up with TRBD1. Unmatched junction bases numbered 12, after V lost 8 bases and J lost 5 bases. Germline loops: CDR1 SNHLY, CDR2 FYNNEI. This CDR3 region has 14 residues. CDR3 in DNA: TGTGCCAGCTGCTACGAGTACAGGGGCAACGAGCAGTACTTC. Translating it yields CASCYEYRGNEQYF.

The chain combines TRBV10-2 with TRBJ1-3, with D unclear. V was clipped by 8 bases and J by 1 base, with 12 bases between them. Germline V gene sequence: CDR1 WSHSY, CDR2 SAAADI. This CDR3 comprises 14 residues. CDR3 coding DNA: TGCGCCAGCTCCCCCGCGGGGTCTGGAAACACCATATATTTT. This gives the protein CASSPAGSGNTIYF.

The J gene is TRBJ1-5, the V gene TRBV19, with D tentatively TRBD1 (5 bases). Germline V gene data show CDR1 as LNHDA and CDR2 as SQIVND (reference sequence). CDR3 length: 15 amino acids. The V and J ends lost 4 bases and 4 bases respectively, with 14 bases between them. DNA of the CDR3: TGTGCCAGTAGTAACGGGGGAGGGGCGAATCAGCCCCAGCATTTT. Protein: CASSNGGGANQPQHF.

The CDR3 DNA follows: TGTGCCAGCAGTGAAGCTGGGCTGACGAACACTGAAGCTTTCTTT. Translated, it gives CASSEAGLTNTEAFF. The J gene is TRBJ1-1, the V gene TRBV2; D gene unclear. Germline V CDR1 and CDR2: SNHLY, FYNNEI. The ends were cut back, 0 bases at V and 1 base at J, with 9 bases in the middle. The length of the CDR3 is 15 residues.

CDR3 residues: CASSAGGSYNEQFF. CDR3 DNA: TGTGCCAGCTCAGCGGGGGGGTCCTACAATGAGCAGTTCTTC. The V and J genes are TRBV5-4 and TRBJ2-1, with TRBD2 matching 10 bases. The CDR3 consists of 14 residues. The germline CDR1 and CDR2 sequences are SGHNT and YYREEE (reference sequence). Trimming at V came to 7 bases and at J to 1 base, leaving 2 bases not matched to a gene.

This clone is a singleton in its sample. The chain joins TRBV27 to TRBJ1-2; no firm D call. V lost 4 bases, J lost 4 bases, and 16 bases lay in between. CDR3 length equals 15 residues. Germline loops: CDR1 MNHEY, CDR2 SMNVEV (reference sequence). The DNA for the CDR3 is TGTGCCAGCAGTTCTTACTATAGCGAGGGCTATGGCTACACCTTC. This translates into CASSSYYSEGYGYTF.

This clone was seen just once. V usage is TRBV20-1 and J usage is TRBJ1-2; D remains unclear. The CDR3 extends over 11 amino acids. The germline V and J ends were trimmed by 5 bases and 9 bases, with 13 bases remaining between them. Per the germline V gene, CDR1 is DFQATT and CDR2 is SNEGSKA (reference sequence). The CDR3 DNA sequence: TGCAGTGCTCCTATTAGACTAAGCTACACCTTC. This codes for CSAPIRLSYTF.

The V call is TRBV2, the J call TRBJ1-4; D unclear. The germline V and J ends were trimmed by 6 bases and 16 bases, with 15 bases remaining between them. Germline lookup yields CDR1 SNHLY and CDR2 FYNNEI. CDR3 length equals 11 residues. The CDR3 coding sequence is TGTGCCAGCAGCGACGGAGGGATAAAGTTTTTT. Translated: CASSDGGIKFF.

There are a few counts of this clone. The chain combines TRBV7-2 with TRBJ1-5, with 10 nucleotides matching TRBD1. V lost 4 bases to trimming and J lost 9 bases; unmatched junction nucleotides: 12. CDR1 SGHTA and CDR2 FQGNSA come from the germline V gene. This CDR3 region has 16 residues. The CDR3 DNA follows: TGTGCCAGCAGCTACATACCCGGGACAGGGGATTTGCCCCAGCATTTT. This codes for CASSYIPGTGDLPQHF.

The chain combines TRBV7-2 with TRBJ2-1; TRBD1 matches 11 bases. CDR1 is SGHTA and CDR2 is FQGNSA in the germline V gene. This CDR3 region has 15 residues. V trimming: 4 bases; J trimming: 5 bases; junction bases outside the gene matches: 4. CDR3 residues: CASSYGTGGNNEQFF. Written as DNA, the CDR3 is TGTGCCAGCAGCTACGGGACAGGGGGGAACAATGAGCAGTTCTTC.

V gene TRBV19 combines with J gene TRBJ1-4, with a weak D call TRBD1 (6 bases). This CDR3 is built from 13 residues. Germline V gene sequence: CDR1 LNHDA, CDR2 SQIVND (reference sequence). Trimming shortened V by 10 bases and J by 4 bases, and 13 bases separated the two germline ends. CDR3 protein: CATAAGVNEKLFF. CDR3 in DNA: TGTGCCACCGCGGCAGGGGTTAATGAAAAACTGTTTTTT.

The chain carries TRBV6-2 or TRBV6-3 and TRBJ2-5; 7 bases line up with TRBD1. This CDR3 comprises 14 residues. With V trimmed by 0 bases and J by 4 bases, 2 bases remained unmatched. Germline assignment: CDR1 MNHEY and CDR2 SVGEGT. The CDR3 loop is CASSYSQGRETQYF. The DNA for the CDR3 is TGTGCCAGCAGTTACTCACAGGGGCGAGAGACCCAGTACTTC.

J is TRBJ2-5 and V is TRBV10-3, with TRBD2 matching 8 bases. The CDR3 covers 17 residues. The ends lost 0 bases at V and 7 bases at J; junction bases unmatched: 13. CDR1 and CDR2 (germline): ENHRY, SYGVKD. CDR3 in amino acids: CAISESTSGLSWGTQYF. The CDR3 nucleotides read TGTGCCATCAGTGAGTCTACTAGCGGACTCTCATGGGGGACCCAGTACTTC.

V is TRBV5-6 and J is TRBJ1-1, with 7 bases matching TRBD1. Trimming took 7 bases from V and 1 from J; bases not matched to a gene: 4. This CDR3 is built from 13 residues. CDR1 and CDR2 from the germline V gene are SGHDT and YYEEEE. CDR3 DNA: TGTGCCAGCCATGGGACAGCGAACACTGAAGCTTTCTTT. This gives the protein CASHGTANTEAFF.

This clone was observed once. J is TRBJ2-3 and V is TRBV5-1, with D hard to call. Germline CDR1 reads SGHRS; CDR2 reads YFSETQ. V gave up 0 bases and J gave up 2 bases, with 7 bases separating them. This CDR3 comprises 14 residues. Written as DNA, the CDR3 is TGCGCCAGCAGCTTGGCGGCGGTCACAGATACGCAGTATTTT. Translated: CASSLAAVTDTQYF.

This clone was seen ten or more times. This sequence joins TRBV10-2 and TRBJ2-3; 14 bases line up with TRBD2. The CDR3 runs to 13 residues. V was pared by 8 bases and J by 9 bases, with 4 bases of the junction left unmatched. Germline loops: CDR1 WSHSY, CDR2 SAAADI. The CDR3 loop reads CASWTSGGSTQYF. For the CDR3, the DNA is TGCGCCAGCTGGACTAGCGGGGGGTCGACGCAGTATTTT.

V and J are TRBV6-5 and TRBJ1-1; D is possibly TRBD1 (5 bases). The CDR3 is made up of 13 amino acids. Germline V CDR1 and CDR2: MNHEY, SVGAGI. V lost 7 bases and J lost 3, with 12 bases in between. The CDR3 DNA follows: TGTGCCAGCAAGGCAGGGAAGGACACTGAAGCTTTCTTT. It translates to CASKAGKDTEAFF.

The CDR3 region is CASSFHPDRVGRTNEKLFF. CDR3 coding DNA: TGTGCCAGCAGTTTCCACCCCGACAGGGTGGGTCGAACTAATGAAAAACTGTTTTTT. The genes are TRBV27 and TRBJ1-4; TRBD1 matches at 7 bases. The germline V gene encodes CDR1 MNHEY and CDR2 SMNVEV (reference sequence). V was pared by 3 bases and J by 1 base, with 14 bases of the junction left unmatched. The CDR3 extends over 19 amino acids.

This clone was counted once. The CDR3 spells CASSQEGTTYYEQYF. The CDR3 DNA is TGTGCCAGCAGCCAAGAGGGGACTACCTATTACGAGCAGTACTTC. The V call is TRBV4-2, the J call TRBJ2-7; 7 bases match TRBD2. The CDR3 has 15 residues. J lost 4 bases, V lost 0 bases, and 6 bases had no gene match. Germline V lookup: CDR1 LGHNA, CDR2 YNFKEQ.

The chain has TRBV3-1 (or the pseudogene TRBV3-2) and TRBJ2-7; D gene ambiguous. Germline CDR1 reads LGHDT; CDR2 reads YNNKEL (reference sequence). The CDR3 consists of 12 residues. V lost 6 bases to trimming and J lost 6 bases, with 12 bases between them. CDR3 residues: CASRSTVGEQYF. The CDR3 nucleotides read TGTGCCAGCAGGTCAACGGTTGGCGAGCAGTACTTC.